Shown below are 31 T cell receptor beta chains from a single sample sequenced in a study of T cells in Graves' hyperthyroidism and ophthalmopathy. Researchers amplified the TCR beta CDR3 regions from RNA transcripts. An initial round of RT-PCR targeting the TCR CDR3 relied on the HTBI primer set. TCRdb called the multiplex PCR reads again in MiXCR, with one record for every CDR3 protein. The data show hundreds of thousands of distinct CDR3 sequences, less than 20% seen once. Source material: blood. These receptors were taken from a woman aged 18-35 years with Graves' hyperthyroidism.

This clonotype was found many times. V gene TRBV6-2 or TRBV6-3 combines with J gene TRBJ2-7; 12 bases are shared with TRBD2. The CDR3 totals 16 residues. Germline V lookup: CDR1 MNHEY, CDR2 SVGEGT. With 6 bases clipped from V and 0 bases from J, the junction kept 6 bases outside the gene matches. CDR3 residues: CASSLRTSGISYEQYF. The CDR3 nucleotides are TGTGCCAGCAGCCTACGGACTAGCGGGATCTCCTACGAGCAGTACTTC.

This clonotype was recorded a few times. The chain combines TRBV6-1 with TRBJ2-7; 7 bases line up with TRBD1. The V gene end was trimmed by 5 bases and the J gene end by 7 bases; junction bases not matched to a gene: 8. From germline, CDR1 is MNHNS and CDR2 SASEGT. The CDR3 sequence is 13 residues long. The DNA of the CDR3 is TGTGCCAGCAGTCCCACAGGGGCAAGGGAGCAGTACTTC. It yields the protein CASSPTGAREQYF.

This clonotype was counted at least ten times. The V and J genes are TRBV11-1 and TRBJ2-1, with D perhaps given as TRBD1 or TRBD2 (5 bases each). Germline CDR1 and CDR2: SGHAT and FQDESV (reference sequence). CDR3 length: 13 residues. Trimming removed 4 bases at V and 7 bases at J, with 11 bases between. The CDR3 protein is CASSSPWGNEQFF. The CDR3 bases are TGTGCCAGCAGCTCCCCCTGGGGGAATGAGCAGTTCTTC.

The table lists this clonotype with many counts. The V call is TRBV20-1, the J call TRBJ2-1, with TRBD2 matching 8 bases. CDR1 and CDR2 (germline): DFQATT, SNEGSKA (reference sequence). There are 14 residues in the CDR3. The V gene end was trimmed by 2 bases and the J gene end by 2 bases; junction bases not matched to a gene: 2. CDR3 nucleotides: TGCAGTGCTAGAATAGCGGGAACCTACAATGAGCAGTTCTTC. This encodes CSARIAGTYNEQFF.

This clonotype is a singleton in its sample. A much larger clonotype is one base distant, so this may be a read error. This chain joins TRBV27 and TRBJ2-1; 8 bases agree with TRBD2. This CDR3 is 14 amino acids long. The germline V gene encodes CDR1 MNHEY and CDR2 SMNVEV (reference sequence). CDR3 sequence: CASSTSGSINKQFF. Written as DNA, the CDR3 is TGTGCCAGCAGTACCAGCGGGAGCATCAATAAGCAGTTCTTC.

This clonotype was found many times. The rearrangement links TRBV7-6 to TRBJ2-3, with D possibly being TRBD1 (5 bases). The CDR3 extends over 13 amino acids. Trimming removed 2 bases from V and 4 bases from J, with 7 bases in between. Germline V gene data show CDR1 as SGHVS and CDR2 as FNYEAQ. This CDR3 is CASSLMTADTQYF. The CDR3 bases are TGTGCCAGCAGCTTAATGACAGCAGATACGCAGTATTTT.

This sequence joins TRBV11-2 and TRBJ1-2; a possible D gene is TRBD1 (5 bases). CDR3 length: 14 amino acids. Trimming shortened V by 3 bases and J by 4 bases, and 12 bases separated the two germline ends. CDR1 and CDR2 from the germline V gene are SGHAT and FQNNGV. The CDR3: CASSFPRDGYGYTF. For the CDR3, the DNA is TGTGCCAGCAGCTTCCCCAGGGACGGCTATGGCTACACCTTC.

This clonotype was seen repeatedly, ten times or more. V is TRBV10-3 and J is TRBJ1-1; 8 positions agree with TRBD1. Germline V lookup: CDR1 ENHRY, CDR2 SYGVKD. V trimming: 3 bases; J trimming: 4 bases; junction bases outside the gene matches: 4. This CDR3 spans 14 amino acids. The CDR3 DNA follows: TGTGCCATCAGTGATCGCGGACAGGGCACTGAAGCTTTCTTT. It yields the protein CAISDRGQGTEAFF.

This clonotype was counted only a few times. The chain combines TRBV7-9 with TRBJ2-2; weak D call: TRBD1 (6 bases). The CDR3 has 16 amino acids. V lost 5 bases and J 1 base, leaving 14 bases between the germline ends. Germline CDR1 reads SEHNR; CDR2 reads FQNEAQ (reference sequence). The DNA of the CDR3 is TGTGCCAGCAGCCCACCGGGACACCGGAACACCGGGGAGCTGTTTTTT. Residues: CASSPPGHRNTGELFF.

This clonotype was detected many times. This chain links TRBV28 with TRBJ1-2; D possibly corresponds to TRBD1 (5 bases). The CDR3 extends over 14 amino acids. Trimming stripped 6 bases from V and 2 bases from J, with 13 bases between. CDR1 is MDHEN and CDR2 is SYDVKM in the germline V gene. CDR3 bases: TGTGCCAGCAGCGCATGGGGGGTAAACTATGGCTACACCTTC. It specifies CASSAWGVNYGYTF.

This clonotype appeared many times. This chain connects TRBV30 to TRBJ1-2; a weak D match, TRBD1 (6 bases). The CDR3 runs to 11 residues. Trimming cost V 1 base and J 11 bases, with 11 bases left between them. Germline-derived CDR1 and CDR2 are GTSNPN and SVGIG (reference sequence). CDR3 loop: CAWSGRGEYTF. The DNA of the CDR3 is TGTGCCTGGAGTGGAAGGGGGGAGTACACCTTC.

The table lists this clonotype with many counts. The rearrangement joins TRBV10-2 to TRBJ2-7; TRBD1 agrees at 11 bases. The junction had 3 bases not matched to a gene; V was cut back by 0 bases and J by 5 bases. Germline-derived CDR1 and CDR2 are WSHSY and SAAADI. CDR3 length equals 15 residues. This CDR3 is CASSESGTGGNEQYF. CDR3 coding DNA: TGCGCCAGCAGTGAGTCCGGGACAGGGGGTAACGAGCAGTACTTC.

In its sample, this clonotype was seen many times. This rearrangement joins TRBV20-1 to TRBJ1-5, with 7 bases identical to TRBD1. Germline CDR1 reads DFQATT; CDR2 reads SNEGSKA (reference sequence). J was trimmed by 5 bases and V by 5 bases; bases with no gene match: 12. This CDR3 has 15 residues. Here the CDR3 DNA reads TGCAGTGCTCCCCGTCGGGGACAGTTCCATCAGCCCCAGCATTTT. It yields the protein CSAPRRGQFHQPQHF.

This clonotype has a count of ten or more. This CDR3 is CASSLTPTNEQYF. CDR3 in DNA: TGTGCCAGCAGTTTAACCCCGACGAACGAGCAGTACTTC. The rearrangement joins TRBV27 to TRBJ2-7; D is undetermined. With 2 bases removed from V and 5 bases from J, the gap between germline ends came to 10 bases. From germline, CDR1 is MNHEY and CDR2 SMNVEV (reference sequence). This CDR3 region has 13 residues.

Points on this clonotype: At one of its ends the junction is not consistent with the germline gene, which may arise from a read error. This chain links TRBV2 with TRBJ1-5; 12 positions match TRBD1. The CDR3 has 15 residues. Germline loops: CDR1 SNHLY, CDR2 FYNNEI. DNA for the CDR3: TGTGCCAGCAGACCCGGGACAGGGGGCAATCAGCCCCAGAATTTT. This translates into CASRPGTGGNQPQNF.

This clonotype showed up many times. V gene TRBV6-1 combines with J gene TRBJ2-1, with 7 bases lining up with TRBD1. V lost 6 bases to trimming and J lost 8 bases; unmatched junction nucleotides: 13. CDR3 length: 15 amino acids. CDR1 and CDR2 from the germline V gene are MNHNS and SASEGT. For the CDR3, the DNA is TGTGCCAGCAGACCCGGACAGGCCTCCGGCGATGAGCAGTTCTTC. Amino acid sequence: CASRPGQASGDEQFF.

The genes are TRBV5-5 and TRBJ2-2; 9 positions match TRBD1. Per the germline V gene, CDR1 is SGHKS and CDR2 is YYEKEE (reference sequence). There are 15 residues in the CDR3. After removal of 0 bases from V and 9 bases from J, the junction contained 6 bases not matched to a gene. CDR3 amino acids: CASSLGRTGDRELFF. For the CDR3, the DNA is TGTGCCAGCAGCTTGGGCCGGACAGGGGACCGGGAGCTGTTTTTT.

This clonotype was detected many times. The chain has TRBV11-2 and TRBJ2-5; unclear D gene. The CDR3 has 16 amino acids. The V end was cut by 5 bases, the J end by 8 bases, with 24 bases between. Germline V gene data show CDR1 as SGHAT and CDR2 as FQNNGV. CDR3 sequence: CASSISQTDPYSTQYF. The CDR3 nucleotides read TGTGCCAGCAGCATATCACAGACGGACCCCTATTCCACCCAGTACTTC.

The chain couples TRBV19 to TRBJ1-2; D gene ambiguous. Per germline, CDR1 LNHDA and CDR2 SQIVND (reference sequence). The CDR3 covers 15 residues. Trimming left V 2 bases short and J 5 bases short, with 15 bases between. The CDR3: CASSINVGRDYGYTF. CDR3 DNA: TGTGCCAGTAGTATAAACGTCGGGAGGGATTATGGCTACACCTTC.

This clonotype was counted ten times or more. This chain uses TRBV7-6 with TRBJ2-1; 9 bases align to TRBD1. The CDR3 totals 15 residues. With 5 bases clipped from V and 5 bases from J, the junction kept 7 bases outside the gene matches. Per the germline V gene, CDR1 is SGHVS and CDR2 is FNYEAQ. CDR3 DNA: TGTGCCAGCAGCAGCCGGGACAGGGCAAACAATGAGCAGTTCTTC. It specifies CASSSRDRANNEQFF.

This clonotype was observed at least ten times. The chain couples TRBV2 to TRBJ2-7; 8 bases line up with TRBD2. V was clipped by 3 bases and J by 3 bases; unmatched bases: 1. CDR1 is SNHLY and CDR2 is FYNNEI in the germline V gene. The CDR3 is 13 amino acids. CDR3: CASSDGGDYEQYF. In DNA form, the CDR3 reads TGTGCCAGCAGTGACGGGGGGGACTACGAGCAGTACTTC.

This clonotype has just a few counts. The V call is TRBV19, the J call TRBJ2-3; the D is unclear. This CDR3 contains 15 residues. V was trimmed by 7 bases and J by 3 bases, leaving 17 bases between them. Germline CDR1 reads LNHDA; CDR2 reads SQIVND (reference sequence). DNA of the CDR3: TGTGCCAGTAAAGGTGGAACGGCCAAAACAGATACGCAGTATTTT. This codes for CASKGGTAKTDTQYF.

This clonotype is a singleton in its sample. The V gene is TRBV5-8, the J gene TRBJ1-1; TRBD1 matches at 7 bases. The CDR3 runs to 14 residues. CDR1 and CDR2 from the germline V gene are SGHTS and YDEGEE. V dropped 4 bases and J dropped 4; count of bases not matched to a gene: 7. The CDR3 region is CASSAGGEGTEAFF. In DNA, the CDR3 is TGTGCCAGCAGCGCAGGGGGTGAGGGCACTGAAGCTTTCTTT.

CDR3 protein: CASSPGTGDDSPLHF. In nucleotides, the CDR3 is TGTGCCAGCAGCCCCGGGACAGGGGATGACTCACCCCTCCACTTT. The chain recombines TRBV5-6 with TRBJ1-6; 10 bases are shared with TRBD1. Germline V gene lookup returns CDR1 SGHDT and CDR2 YYEEEE. CDR3 length: 15 amino acids. V shed 4 bases, J shed 10 bases, and the junction held 8 bases outside the gene matches.

The table lists this clonotype with many counts. The chain links TRBV5-5 to TRBJ2-3, with D hard to call. CDR1 and CDR2 from the germline V gene are SGHKS and YYEKEE (reference sequence). The CDR3 is 18 residues long. Trimming took off 0 bases at V and 1 base at J, with 18 bases between the two ends. CDR3 nucleotides: TGTGCCAGCAGCTTGGAAACCGGCGGCGCAGGCCGCACAGATACGCAGTATTTT. Encoded protein: CASSLETGGAGRTDTQYF. Combining the CDR3 with reference TRBV5-5 and TRBJ2-3 gives the whole variable domain DAGVTQSPTHLIKTRGQQVTLRCSPISGHKSVSWYQQVLGQGPQFIFQYYEKEERGRGNFPDRFSARQFPNYSSELNVNALLLGDSALYLCASSLETGGAGRTDTQYFGPGTRLTVL.

This clonotype has ten or more counts. The chain uses TRBV20-1 and TRBJ2-1; 10 bases line up with TRBD2. J gave up 7 bases and V 0 bases, and 3 bases lay outside the gene matches. Germline V gene data show CDR1 as DFQATT and CDR2 as SNEGSKA (reference sequence). The CDR3 is 14 residues long. CDR3 amino acids: CSARDASGSNEQFF. In DNA, the CDR3 is TGCAGTGCTAGAGATGCTAGCGGGAGTAATGAGCAGTTCTTC.

This clonotype was found many times. J is TRBJ2-1 and V is TRBV24-1; 11 positions agree with TRBD2. V shed 2 bases and J 4 bases; nucleotides not matched to a gene: 3. Germline V CDR1 and CDR2: KGHDR, SFDVKD. There are 16 residues in the CDR3. The CDR3 DNA follows: TGTGCCACCAGTGATTCCAGACTAGCGGGATACAATGAGCAGTTCTTC. Translation gives CATSDSRLAGYNEQFF.

V usage is TRBV24-1 and J usage is TRBJ2-1, with TRBD1 matching 10 bases. V lost 3 bases to trimming and J lost 6 bases; unmatched junction nucleotides: 7. Germline assignment: CDR1 KGHDR and CDR2 SFDVKD. This CDR3 comprises 16 residues. In DNA form, the CDR3 reads TGTGCCACCAGTGATGCCGGGACAGGGGATTTCAATGAGCAGTTCTTC. It codes for CATSDAGTGDFNEQFF.

This clonotype was observed at least ten times. This CDR3 is CASSYQPVGSGKTYEQYF. In DNA form, the CDR3 reads TGTGCCAGCAGCTACCAGCCGGTGGGTAGCGGAAAAACCTACGAGCAGTACTTC. The J gene is TRBJ2-7, the V gene TRBV7-8; tentatively, D is TRBD2 (6 bases). The V gene's germline CDR1 is SGHVS and CDR2 FQNEAQ. Trimming took off 4 bases at V and 2 bases at J, with 24 bases between the two ends. This CDR3 is built from 18 residues.

This clonotype was detected many times. The chain carries TRBV9 and TRBJ2-1; D perhaps matches TRBD2 (6 bases). The V gene's germline CDR1 is SGDLS and CDR2 YYNGEE. This CDR3 is built from 14 residues. V lost 0 bases and J 8 bases, leaving 12 bases between the germline ends. The CDR3 loop is CASSVGTNYDEQFF. The CDR3 DNA follows: TGTGCCAGCAGCGTAGGGACTAATTACGATGAGCAGTTCTTC.

This clonotype was counted a few times. This rearrangement joins TRBV5-6 to TRBJ1-5; a weak D match, TRBD1 (5 bases). V lost 4 bases and J lost 4, with 15 bases in between. This CDR3 is 15 amino acids long. Germline-derived CDR1 and CDR2 are SGHDT and YYEEEE. The CDR3 reads CASSLGPGWNQPQHF. CDR3 bases: TGTGCCAGCAGCCTGGGGCCTGGGTGGAATCAGCCCCAGCATTTT.